The rows below give T cell receptor beta chains drawn from one sample of a study of T cell responses to AZD1222 COVID-19 vaccine. Some clones are missing from TCRdb's copy, which holds only in-frame ones; the method was immunoSEQ multiplex PCR. The sample carries about 110,000 clones, approximately 92% recorded once. Sequences were derived from peripheral blood, sampled on day 0 of AZD1222 vaccination. These TCRs come from an adult in good health. The CDR3 runs from the conserved cysteine through the conserved F or W. Fields, in order: V gene, clone size, D gene, J gene, CDR3 DNA, CDR3 protein. The D gene is left open where the match is weak. A row's size may be missing; if present it is once, few, many or a size class.

TRBV6-5	-	-	TRBJ2-2	TGTGCCAGCAGTTACTCCCCCGGCGCGAACACCGGGGAGCTGTTTTTT	CASSYSPGANTGELFF
TRBV19	-	-	TRBJ1-5	TGTGCCAGTAGTACGAGTTGGGACGGCAATCAGCCCCAGCATTTT	CASSTSWDGNQPQHF
TRBV11-3	-	TRBD1	TRBJ1-2	TGTGCCAGCAGCCCCCTTGTCATCGGGACAGCGATGACTAACTATGGCTACACCTTC	CASSPLVIGTAMTNYGYTF
TRBV28	once	TRBD1	TRBJ2-3	TGTGCCAGCAGTAGGGACAGGGTCGGTGTAAGTAGCACAGATACGCAGTATTTT	CASSRDRVGVSSTDTQYF
TRBV28	-	-	TRBJ1-5	TGTGCCAGCACGCGGGGGGGCAATCAGCCCCAGCATTTT	CASTRGGNQPQHF
TRBV20-1	-	-	TRBJ2-7	TGCAGTGCTAGAGGGGGGGACGAGCAGTACTTC	CSARGGDEQYF
TRBV7-2	-	-	TRBJ1-4	TGTGCCAGCAGCTCCCGCAGGGGTGGGACTAATGAAAAACTGTTTTTT	CASSSRRGGTNEKLFF
TRBV29-1	once	-	TRBJ1-2	TGCAGCGTTGTTGACGCTAACTATGGCTACACCTTC	CSVVDANYGYTF
TRBV5-1	-	-	TRBJ2-6	TGCGCCAGCAGCCCCCGGCAGGGTGGTGGGGCCAACGTCCTGACTTTC	CASSPRQGGGANVLTF
TRBV6-2/TRBV6-3	-	TRBD2	TRBJ2-5	TGTGCCAGCAGTTTAGGAGTTTCGGGAGGCGGGCGAGAGACCCAGTACTTC	CASSLGVSGGGRETQYF
TRBV9	once	TRBD1	TRBJ1-3	TGTGCCAGCAGCGTAGGGAAGGGGGCGACTGGAAACACCATATATTTT	CASSVGKGATGNTIYF
TRBV24-1	-	-	TRBJ1-1	TGTGCCACCAGTGATCCCTCAGGACCCGGGGACACTGAAGCTTTCTTT	CATSDPSGPGDTEAFF
TRBV5-1	-	TRBD1	TRBJ2-3	TGCGCCAGCAGGTGGGCAGGGGGCGCAGATACGCAGTATTTT	CASRWAGGADTQYF
TRBV5-1	-	-	TRBJ1-1	TGCGCCAGCAGCTTGGTCAGTAACACTGAAGCTTTCTTT	CASSLVSNTEAFF
TRBV11-3	-	-	TRBJ2-7	TGTGCCAGCAGCCGGACCTCCTACGAGCAGTACTTC	CASSRTSYEQYF
TRBV27	-	-	TRBJ1-2	TGTGCCAGCAGTTCAGCCTGGGGGGGTCGGAACTATGGCTACACCTTC	CASSSAWGGRNYGYTF
TRBV2	-	-	TRBJ1-4	TGTGCCAGCGTTAGGGGGAATGAAAAACTGTTTTTT	CASVRGNEKLFF
TRBV18	once	-	TRBJ2-3	TGTGCCAGCTCACGACCGAGGGGACACCACACAGATACGCAGTATTTT	CASSRPRGHHTDTQYF
TRBV5-1	-	-	TRBJ1-1	TGCGCCAGCAGCCCGGATGGCACTGAAGCTTTCTTT	CASSPDGTEAFF
TRBV6-2/TRBV6-3	few	-	TRBJ2-7	TGTGCCAGCAGTTACTCGGGCGGGATTGACCACGAGCAGTACTTC	CASSYSGGIDHEQYF
TRBV6-1	-	-	TRBJ1-5	TGTGCCAGCAGTGACAGCAGTAGCAATCAGCCCCAGCATTTT	CASSDSSSNQPQHF
TRBV30	-	-	TRBJ1-5	TGTGCCTGCAAGACAGGAGGTAATCAGCCCCAGCATTTT	CACKTGGNQPQHF
TRBV12-5	-	-	TRBJ1-1	TGTGCTAGTGGTTCATCGTCCCAGGGGCCCACTGAAGCTTTCTTT	CASGSSSQGPTEAFF
TRBV3-1/TRBV3-2	-	-	TRBJ1-2	TGTGCCAGCAGCCAAAACAGGGTTGGGTGGGACTATGGCTACACCTTC	CASSQNRVGWDYGYTF
TRBV4-2	-	-	TRBJ1-1	TGTGCCAGCAGCCAAGAGCGAGGAAACACTGAAGCTTTCTTT	CASSQERGNTEAFF
TRBV28	-	-	TRBJ1-5	TGTGCCAGCAGTTTATGGCAGGTGGGAGATCAGCCCCAGCATTTT	CASSLWQVGDQPQHF
TRBV4-3	-	TRBD2	TRBJ2-5	TGCGCCAGCAGCCAAGGGTCCGGACTAGGGAGAAGAGAGACCCAGTACTTC	CASSQGSGLGRRETQYF
TRBV2	once	TRBD1	TRBJ2-7	TGTGCCAGCAGTGCCCCTTTGGACAGGAACTCCTACGAGCAGTACTTC	CASSAPLDRNSYEQYF
TRBV4-1	-	-	TRBJ1-3	TGCGCCAGCCCCACAAAAGGTCCTGGAAACACCATATATTTT	CASPTKGPGNTIYF
TRBV9	few	-	TRBJ2-5	TGTGCCAGCAGCTATAGCTGGGGGCGGCAAGAGACCCAGTACTTC	CASSYSWGRQETQYF
TRBV5-5	-	TRBD1	TRBJ1-2	TGTGCCAGCAGCCTGGACAGGAGGTACTATGGCTACACCTTC	CASSLDRRYYGYTF
TRBV19	-	-	TRBJ1-1	TGTGCCAGTAGTACCAGGGACACTGAAGCTTTCTTT	CASSTRDTEAFF
TRBV11-3	-	TRBD1	TRBJ2-1	TGTGCCAGCAGCCAATTAAACCGGGACAGGGAGCAGTTCTTC	CASSQLNRDREQFF
TRBV18	-	-	TRBJ2-2	TGTGCCAGCTCACCACCGTCGAGGGTAGCCGGGGAGCTGTTTTTT	CASSPPSRVAGELFF
TRBV19	-	-	TRBJ1-1	TGTGCCAGTCTGACCTTTGGTTCGAGGAACCCCTATGAAGCTTTCTTT	CASLTFGSRNPYEAFF
TRBV7-2	-	-	TRBJ2-7	TGTGCCAGCAGCCTTCAAGGTTGGTATAACGAGCAGTACTTC	CASSLQGWYNEQYF
TRBV28	-	-	TRBJ2-2	TGTGCCAGCAGTCGGACGGCGAACACCGGGGAGCTGTTTTTT	CASSRTANTGELFF
TRBV12-3/TRBV12-4	-	-	TRBJ2-3	TGTGCCAGCAGTGCGGACGACGATACGCAGTATTTT	CASSADDDTQYF
TRBV3-1/TRBV3-2	-	TRBD2	TRBJ2-1	TGTGCCAGCAGCCAAGCGGGCGGGAGTCTCGGCAATGAGCAGTTCTTC	CASSQAGGSLGNEQFF
TRBV5-6	-	-	TRBJ1-2	TGTGCCAGCAGCGCGACAGGTCGCTATGGCTACACCTTC	CASSATGRYGYTF
TRBV19	-	-	TRBJ1-5	TGTGCCAGTAACGCCGGGCCTCACACGCGGTCCCAGCATTTT	CASNAGPHTRSQHF
TRBV7-6	few	-	TRBJ1-2	TGTGCCAGCAGCCTGAACAAGGAGTATGGCTACACCTTC	CASSLNKEYGYTF
TRBV7-2	-	-	TRBJ1-6	TGTGCCAGCAGCTTAACAGCCAGCTCCTATAATTCACCCCTCCACTTT	CASSLTASSYNSPLHF
TRBV7-3	-	-	TRBJ1-4	TGTGCCAGCAGCTTGGCCCCCGGGGGTCAAGGGGAAAAACTGTTTTTT	CASSLAPGGQGEKLFF
TRBV4-3	-	TRBD2	TRBJ2-3	TGCGCCAGCAGCCAAGACTGGGAGGGGGATACGCAGTATTTT	CASSQDWEGDTQYF